The sample holds a few counts of the clone carrying this TCR beta chain. Original data processing: Counts of nucleated cells, estimated from reference gene primer amplification, were obtained. Profiling relied on immunoSEQ multiplex PCR, and the TCRdb table lists in-frame clones only, not all of them. Clone size and V and J calls were adopted from that table, with D and trimming inferred from the DNA. The sample holds under 300,000 clones, about 80% seen once. The participants were between about 18 and 90 years old and came from some 23 US areas. Participants were placed into cohorts based on the clinical history they reported. This specimen comes from a study of blood T cell repertoires in COVID-19. On the study more broadly: The United States, Italy and Spain provided the acute and convalescent COVID-19 samples.

CDR3 length: 17 amino acids. With 4 bases clipped from V and 4 bases from J, the junction kept 5 bases outside the gene matches. Germline loops: CDR1 SGHRS, CDR2 YFSETQ. The rearrangement links TRBV5-1 to TRBJ2-1; TRBD2 agrees at 16 bases. The TCR originated in a middle-aged man who had recovered from COVID-19. The sample taken for sequencing was PBMCs or T cells enriched from blood (not recorded which). The CDR3 DNA is TGCGCCAGCAGCGGCGGGACTAGCGGGGGGGCGTACAATGAGCAGTTCTTC. This gives the protein CASSGGTSGGAYNEQFF.